These 14 T cell receptor beta chains were all obtained from the same sample, sequenced in a study of preoperative IRX-2 immunotherapy in early breast cancer. TCRdb's table, derived via immunoSEQ multiplex PCR, lists solely in-frame clones and lacks some. The sample shows around 28,000 clones, roughly 74% of them seen only once. Treatment in this sample: preoperative locoregional IRX-2 cytokine immunotherapy. The specimen comprised lymph node tissue, sampled before IRX-2 immunotherapy. The receptor set was obtained from a human donor with breast cancer.

The V and J genes are TRBV6-8 and TRBJ1-1; 7 nucleotides align to TRBD1. V gave up 3 bases and J gave up 4 bases; unmatched junction bases: 8. CDR1 and CDR2 (germline): MNHGY, SAAAGT. The CDR3 consists of 15 residues. CDR3 sequence reads: CASSYHRDSGTEAFF. The DNA of the CDR3 is TGTGCCAGCAGTTATCACAGGGACAGCGGCACTGAAGCTTTCTTT.

J is TRBJ2-2 and V is TRBV19; possibly TRBD1 for D (5 bases). This CDR3 has 16 residues. The V gene's germline CDR1 is LNHDA and CDR2 SQIVND (reference sequence). V was pared by 3 bases and J by 3 bases, with 14 bases between. For the CDR3, the DNA is TGTGCCAGTAGTATTCAGGGTAGGCGAGACACCGGGGAGCTGTTTTTT. This sequence encodes CASSIQGRRDTGELFF.

The chain combines TRBV6-8 with TRBJ2-3, with 7 bases identical to TRBD1. CDR1 and CDR2 (germline): MNHGY, SAAAGT. V shed 7 bases and J 3 bases; nucleotides not matched to a gene: 4. This CDR3 region has 13 residues. Here the CDR3 DNA reads TGTGCCAGCAAGACAGGGCGGACAGATACGCAGTATTTT. This codes for CASKTGRTDTQYF.

This clone was seen only once. This chain links TRBV6-8 with TRBJ2-3; D is unclear. This CDR3 region has 15 residues. Per the germline V gene, CDR1 is MNHGY and CDR2 is SAAAGT. V lost 0 bases, J lost 7 bases, and 14 bases lay in between. DNA of the CDR3: TGTGCCAGCAGTTACTCGATAACTTTCGGGTATACGCAGTATTTT. It encodes CASSYSITFGYTQYF.

The chain uses TRBV6-8 and TRBJ2-3; D gene uncertain. V was cut by 5 bases and J by 2 bases, with 11 bases left in between. This CDR3 comprises 14 residues. Germline-derived CDR1 and CDR2 are MNHGY and SAAAGT. Written as DNA, the CDR3 is TGTGCCAGCAGTGTTTTAAGATACACAGATACGCAGTATTTT. This translates into CASSVLRYTDTQYF.

V gene TRBV19 combines with J gene TRBJ2-5; the match to TRBD2 covers 13 bases. Per the germline V gene, CDR1 is LNHDA and CDR2 is SQIVND (reference sequence). The CDR3 spans 18 residues. Trimming at V came to 6 bases and at J to 5 bases, leaving 15 bases not matched to a gene. This CDR3 reads CASRAVAGLAGVSETQYF. DNA of the CDR3: TGTGCCAGTAGAGCAGTGGCTGGACTAGCGGGGGTGAGCGAGACCCAGTACTTC.

This clone is a singleton in its sample. CDR3 nucleotide sequence: TGTGCCAGCAGGTCCGGGACAGGGACTGAAGCTTTCTTT. Translated: CASRSGTGTEAFF. The V call is TRBV6-8, the J call TRBJ1-1; TRBD1 matches at 9 bases. Germline lookup yields CDR1 MNHGY and CDR2 SAAAGT. V was clipped by 6 bases and J by 5 bases; unmatched bases: 4. The CDR3 is made up of 13 amino acids.

This rearrangement joins TRBV6-8 to TRBJ1-5; 7 positions agree with TRBD1. The CDR3 spans 14 residues. The V and J ends lost 2 bases and 9 bases, in that order; junction bases with no gene match: 7. Germline V gives CDR1 MNHGY, CDR2 SAAAGT. CDR3 loop: CASSYAGGGTPQHF. The CDR3 DNA reads as TGTGCCAGCAGTTACGCGGGAGGGGGCACGCCCCAGCATTTT.

This clone came up a few times. The chain is built from TRBV11-3 and TRBJ1-6; tentatively, D is TRBD1 (5 bases). Germline values: CDR1 SGHNT, CDR2 YENEEA. The CDR3 sequence is 16 residues long. V lost 3 bases and J lost 6, with 15 bases in between. In nucleotides, the CDR3 is TGTGCCAGCAGCTTGACGAGGCAGGGACCTAATTCACCCCTCCACTTT. Protein: CASSLTRQGPNSPLHF.

This clone was seen only once. This chain links TRBV15 with TRBJ2-5; D is perhaps TRBD2 (6 bases). The CDR3 is 15 residues long. The V and J ends lost 0 bases and 2 bases respectively, with 10 bases between them. Looked up from germline, CDR1 is LNHNV and CDR2 is YYDKDF (reference sequence). This CDR3 reads CATSRDRRGQETQYF. The CDR3 DNA is TGTGCCACCAGCAGAGACCGACGGGGGCAAGAGACCCAGTACTTC.

This clone was seen more than once but under ten times. The chain has TRBV11-3 and TRBJ2-3, with 7 bases that match TRBD2. Germline V gene lookup returns CDR1 SGHNT and CDR2 YENEEA. The length of the CDR3 is 15 residues. V dropped 4 bases and J dropped 0; count of bases not matched to a gene: 4. This chain's CDR3 is CASSSGGSSTDTQYF. CDR3 bases: TGTGCCAGCAGCTCCGGGGGGTCTAGCACAGATACGCAGTATTTT.

The chain employs TRBV5-1 and TRBJ2-7, with D perhaps assigned TRBD1 or TRBD2 (5 bases each). The CDR3 sequence is 15 residues long. V lost 2 bases and J 4 bases, leaving 16 bases between the germline ends. Germline assignment: CDR1 SGHRS and CDR2 YFSETQ. CDR3 residues: CASSFLGESTYEQYF. CDR3 coding DNA: TGCGCCAGCAGCTTTCTAGGGGAGTCGACTTACGAGCAGTACTTC.

The CDR3 region has the DNA TGCGCCAGCAGCCAAGGACAGGGTCCGCGCGGATACACCATATATTTT. Protein: CASSQGQGPRGYTIYF. The chain employs TRBV4-1 and TRBJ1-3; 7 nucleotides line up with TRBD1. In germline, CDR1 is MGHRA, CDR2 YSYEKL. With V trimmed by 1 base and J by 8 bases, 11 bases remained unmatched. The CDR3 covers 16 residues.

The chain combines TRBV19 with TRBJ1-5; 10 bases fit TRBD1. Looked up from germline, CDR1 is LNHDA and CDR2 is SQIVND (reference sequence). After removal of 5 bases from V and 6 bases from J, the junction contained 13 bases not matched to a gene. The CDR3 is made up of 17 amino acids. The CDR3 coding sequence is TGTGCCAGTAGTCGCCAAGCCGGGACAGGGGTGATTCAGCCCCAGCATTTT. Translating gives CASSRQAGTGVIQPQHF.